This T cell receptor beta chain stems from a study of blood T cell repertoires in COVID-19. The data were produced by immunoSEQ multiplex PCR, yet TCRdb's version contains in-frame clones alone and is incomplete. The sample lists roughly 90,000 clones, roughly 80% occurring once. This receptor was identified in a human donor in a cohort sampled during active COVID-19. Material for sequencing was peripheral blood.

The CDR3 DNA reads TGTGCCAGCAGCACGGGGGCGACAGGGTTAGCAAATTCACCCCTCCACTTT. It translates to CASSTGATGLANSPLHF. The chain carries TRBV11-2 and TRBJ1-6, with 7 bases lining up with TRBD1. V gave up 5 bases and J gave up 7 bases; unmatched junction bases: 14. Germline values: CDR1 SGHAT, CDR2 FQNNGV. The CDR3 runs to 17 residues.